This TCR beta chain was retrieved from a study of immune characterization of retroperitoneal liposarcoma. TCRdb ran MiXCR on the PCR reads and lists one entry per CDR3 protein. Of 10,000 or so distinct CDR3 sequences listed, about 30% are singletons. The trim removed 4 bases at V and 6 bases at J, leaving 4 bases unmatched. CDR1 and CDR2 (germline): MNHEY, SMNVEV (reference sequence). The CDR3 length is 14 residues. Source material: tumor tissue. The origin of this receptor is a male donor with retroperitoneal liposarcoma. The J gene is TRBJ1-2, the V gene TRBV27, with TRBD1 matching 11 bases. This chain's CDR3 is CASSWGQGVDGYTF. The DNA for the CDR3 is TGTGCCAGCAGTTGGGGACAGGGGGTGGATGGCTACACCTTC.